This passage covers 2 T cell receptor beta chains from one sample sequenced in a study of metastatic and nonmetastatic thyroid tumors. Every patient underwent thyroid surgery untreated. MiXCR re-clonotyped the PCR reads for TCRdb. The sample holds tens of thousands of clones, roughly a third seen once. Sequenced material: blood. Receptor source: a female donor with papillary thyroid cancer or a benign thyroid nodule (not recorded which). Some clones in this sample may be carry-over from other donors' samples.

Many counts were recorded for this clone. In DNA, the CDR3 is TGTGCCAGCAAGACTTGGACAGGGGCCTCCTACGAGCAGTACTTC. Translation gives CASKTWTGASYEQYF. The chain recombines TRBV7-9 with TRBJ2-7; 9 bases align to TRBD1. CDR1 is SEHNR, CDR2 FQNEAQ, per germline (reference sequence). The CDR3 runs 15 residues. The junction had 7 bases not matched to a gene; V was cut back by 7 bases and J by 0 bases.

The CDR3 region has the DNA TGTGCCAGCAGCCCCGGAGACAGGGCCCACGAGCAGTACTTC. Its translation is CASSPGDRAHEQYF. J is TRBJ2-7 and V is TRBV7-9, with 7 bases fitting TRBD1. The V and J ends lost 5 bases and 5 bases, in that order; junction bases with no gene match: 9. CDR1 and CDR2 (germline): SEHNR, FQNEAQ (reference sequence). The CDR3 sequence is 14 residues long. The full variable domain, rest sourced from reference TRBV7-9 and TRBJ2-7, is DTGVSQNPRHKITKRGQNVTFRCDPISEHNRLYWYRQTLGQGPEFLTYFQNEAQLEKSRLLSDRFSAERPKGSFSTLEIQRTEQGDSAMYLCASSPGDRAHEQYFGPGTRLTVT.